The 24 T cell receptor beta chains presented below share a single source sample, sequenced in a study. TCRdb itself ran the 5' RACE reads through MiXCR, one entry per CDR3 protein. The sample holds tens of thousands of distinct CDR3 sequences; 18% are singletons and the top ten take 2.5% to 3%. Sequencing was done on a sample of naive CD4+ T cells sorted from a lymph node. Subset denoted: naive CD4+ T cells, CD4+CD45RA+CD25-. The receptors here all came from a female donor with breast cancer.

The V gene is TRBV5-1, the J gene TRBJ1-1; 12 nucleotides agree with TRBD1. This CDR3 region has 22 residues. The germline CDR1 and CDR2 sequences are SGHRS and YFSETQ. The V segment lost 1 base and the J segment 0 bases; nucleotides outside the gene matches: 19. The CDR3 DNA reads TGCGCCAGCAGCTTGTGGGACAGGGGGCGCACAAAGGTTCTGTATATGAACACTGAAGCTTTCTTT. This sequence encodes CASSLWDRGRTKVLYMNTEAFF.

This clonotype was recorded at least ten times. The genes are TRBV7-2 and TRBJ1-4; 10 positions agree with TRBD1. The length of the CDR3 is 14 residues. The junction had 1 base not matched to a gene; V was cut back by 5 bases and J by 4 bases. The germline gives CDR1 SGHTA, CDR2 FQGNSA. The CDR3 region is CASSRDRGNEKLFF. CDR3 bases: TGTGCCAGCAGCCGGGACAGGGGTAATGAAAAACTGTTTTTT. The full variable domain, in which reference TRBV7-2 and TRBJ1-4 provide the parts outside the CDR3, is GAGVSQSPSNKVTEKGKDVELRCDPISGHTALYWYRQSLGQGLEFLIYFQGNSAPDKSGLPSDRFSAERTGGSVSTLTIQRTQQEDSAVYLCASSRDRGNEKLFFGSGTQLSVL.

This clonotype was seen more than once but under ten times. J is TRBJ2-1 and V is TRBV5-1, with 7 bases matching TRBD2. This CDR3 is built from 12 residues. With 6 bases clipped from V and 8 bases from J, the junction kept 5 bases outside the gene matches. The V gene's germline CDR1 is SGHRS and CDR2 YFSETQ. CDR3 sequence: CASTLGGDEQFF. CDR3 coding DNA: TGCGCCAGCACCCTTGGGGGGGATGAGCAGTTCTTC. The full variable domain, in which reference TRBV5-1 and TRBJ2-1 provide the parts outside the CDR3, is KAGVTQTPRYLIKTRGQQVTLSCSPISGHRSVSWYQQTPGQGLQFLFEYFSETQRNKGNFPGRFSGRQFSNSRSEMNVSTLELGDSALYLCASTLGGDEQFFGPGTRLTVL.

The rearrangement joins TRBV7-9 to TRBJ1-4, with no clear D. Germline V CDR1 and CDR2: SEHNR, FQNEAQ (reference sequence). V was cut by 5 bases and J by 7 bases, with 20 bases left in between. The length of the CDR3 is 16 residues. The CDR3 loop reads CASSPLVGKTGEKLFF. The CDR3 DNA reads as TGTGCCAGCAGCCCCCTGGTGGGGAAAACGGGTGAAAAACTGTTTTTT. Full variable domain (remainder filled in from reference TRBV7-9 and TRBJ1-4): DTGVSQNPRHKITKRGQNVTFRCDPISEHNRLYWYRQTLGQGPEFLTYFQNEAQLEKSRLLSDRFSAERPKGSFSTLEIQRTEQGDSAMYLCASSPLVGKTGEKLFFGSGTQLSVL.

The chain carries TRBV5-1 and TRBJ1-1, with a possible D match to TRBD1 (5 bases). V shed 3 bases and J shed 3 bases, with 12 bases lying between them. The CDR3 consists of 14 residues. Germline-derived CDR1 and CDR2 are SGHRS and YFSETQ. CDR3 sequence: CASSSGPGDTEAFF. The DNA of the CDR3 is TGCGCCAGCAGCTCGGGGCCGGGGGACACTGAAGCTTTCTTT.

This clonotype was counted a few times. CDR3 coding DNA: TGTGCCAGCAGTACAGCAAACTCTCTCAATGAGCAGTTCTTC. It codes for CASSTANSLNEQFF. The chain couples TRBV6-5 to TRBJ2-1, with D unresolved. V was cut by 5 bases and J by 6 bases, with 14 bases left in between. The CDR3 totals 14 residues. Germline CDR1 and CDR2: MNHEY and SVGAGI.

This clonotype has just a few counts. The chain links TRBV9 to TRBJ1-2; a weak D match, TRBD1 (6 bases). Per germline, CDR1 SGDLS and CDR2 YYNGEE. This CDR3 contains 16 residues. V lost 0 bases to trimming and J lost 7 bases, with 19 bases between them. In DNA form, the CDR3 reads TGTGCCAGCAGCGTAGACCTAACCGGGACAAAGAGTGGCTACACCTTC. As protein: CASSVDLTGTKSGYTF.

The chain recombines TRBV6-6 with TRBJ1-3, with D hard to call. Between the trimmed V and J ends, which lost 7 bases and 0 bases, there was a span of 16 bases. The CDR3 sequence is 16 residues long. Germline V CDR1 and CDR2: MNHNY, SVGAGI (reference sequence). The CDR3 spells CASTSSPSYSGNTIYF. CDR3 DNA: TGTGCCAGCACCTCGTCCCCTTCATACTCTGGAAACACCATATATTTT.

This clonotype was found a few times. The chain links TRBV6-1 to TRBJ2-3, with 8 bases that match TRBD2. V lost 4 bases to trimming and J lost 1 base; unmatched junction nucleotides: 7. Germline V CDR1 and CDR2: MNHNS, SASEGT. CDR3 length: 16 amino acids. The CDR3 DNA reads TGTGCCAGCAGTGCGGTTGCGGGGGGAGGCACAGATACGCAGTATTTT. Translating gives CASSAVAGGGTDTQYF.

J is TRBJ1-2 and V is TRBV19; TRBD1 is a possible D gene (5 bases). This CDR3 has 15 amino acids. Trimming shortened V by 5 bases and J by 0 bases, and 13 bases separated the two germline ends. Germline CDR1 LNHDA, CDR2 SQIVND (reference sequence). In nucleotides, the CDR3 is TGTGCCAGTAGTGACGGGGCAGGAACTAACTATGGCTACACCTTC. Its translation: CASSDGAGTNYGYTF.

This clonotype was observed many times. This sequence joins TRBV5-1 and TRBJ2-5; D uncertain. Germline V gene lookup returns CDR1 SGHRS and CDR2 YFSETQ. The CDR3 runs 14 residues. V lost 0 bases to trimming and J lost 5 bases, with 11 bases between them. In DNA form, the CDR3 reads TGCGCCAGCAGCTTGGCCCAGGAAAGGGAGACCCAGTACTTC. This translates into CASSLAQERETQYF.

The chain uses TRBV11-2 and TRBJ2-3; D is unclear. The germline CDR1 and CDR2 sequences are SGHAT and FQNNGV. V was clipped by 5 bases and J by 4 bases, with 7 bases between them. There are 12 residues in the CDR3. DNA of the CDR3: TGTGCCAGCAGCCCGAATGCAGATACGCAGTATTTT. As protein: CASSPNADTQYF.

This clonotype was detected a few times. J is TRBJ1-1 and V is TRBV5-1; no clear D. Germline CDR1 reads SGHRS; CDR2 reads YFSETQ. V lost 5 bases and J 1 base, leaving 9 bases between the germline ends. The CDR3 has 13 amino acids. As DNA, the CDR3 is TGCGCCAGCAGGCCTAGCAGGAACACTGAAGCTTTCTTT. Translated, it gives CASRPSRNTEAFF.

This clonotype has ten or more counts. The chain is built from TRBV20-1 and TRBJ2-5; D not resolved. The CDR3 sequence is 14 residues long. Trimming took off 1 base at V and 5 bases at J, with 14 bases between the two ends. Germline CDR1 is DFQATT and CDR2 is SNEGSKA (reference sequence). The CDR3 region is CSARVPDAPETQYF. CDR3 DNA sequence: TGCAGTGCTAGAGTGCCGGACGCCCCGGAGACCCAGTACTTC.

This clonotype appeared a few times. J is TRBJ2-2 and V is TRBV12-3 or TRBV12-4; 8 bases match TRBD1. The CDR3 has 17 residues. Unmatched junction bases numbered 6, after V lost 2 bases and J lost 1 base. This CDR3 reads CASSLPRGRVNTGELFF. DNA for the CDR3: TGTGCCAGCAGTTTACCCAGGGGGCGGGTGAACACCGGGGAGCTGTTTTTT.

Note on this clonotype: This could be a read error, since a much larger clone is one nucleotide away. This chain uses TRBV6-5 with TRBJ2-4; tentatively, D is TRBD1 (6 bases). This CDR3 has 14 amino acids. Germline assignment: CDR1 MNHEY and CDR2 SVGAGI. Deletions cut 4 bases from V and 8 bases from J, with 15 bases between. The CDR3 spells CASSLSQAGDIQYF. Written as DNA, the CDR3 is TGTGCCAGCAGTTTAAGTCAGGCAGGGGACATTCAGTACTTC.

This clonotype was found many times. Here the CDR3 reads CASSQDYEQYF. The CDR3 DNA is TGCGCCAGCAGCCAAGACTACGAGCAGTACTTC. The chain is built from TRBV4-1 and TRBJ2-7; the D is unclear. V was shortened by 0 bases and J by 3 bases, with 0 bases between the two germline ends. The CDR3 runs to 11 residues. The germline V gene encodes CDR1 MGHRA and CDR2 YSYEKL.

A remark on this clonotype: Since a much larger clone is just one base distant, this may be a read error. The chain is built from TRBV7-2 and TRBJ2-3; D remains ambiguous. Germline loops: CDR1 SGHTA, CDR2 FQGNSA. CDR3 size: 14 residues. Written as DNA, the CDR3 is TGTGTCAGCAGCTTCTACCGGCTCACAGATACGCAGTATTTT. Translating gives CVSSFYRLTDTQYF. Filled out from reference TRBV7-2 and TRBJ2-3, the complete variable domain reads GAGVSQSPSNKVTEKGKDVELRCDPISGHTALYWYRQSLGQGLEFLIYFQGNSAPDKSGLPSDRFSAERTGGSVSTLTIQRTQQEDSAVYLCVSSFYRLTDTQYFGPGTRLTVL.

This clonotype is medium-sized (0.01 to 0.1%) in the sample. V is TRBV20-1 and J is TRBJ2-3; TRBD1 or TRBD2 may be the D gene (7 bases each). Germline V gives CDR1 DFQATT, CDR2 SNEGSKA (reference sequence). Trimming removed 3 bases from V and 8 bases from J, with 18 bases in between. This CDR3 has 14 residues. CDR3 sequence (DNA): TGCAGTGCTAGTGACTCAGGGGGGGGAAGTACGCAGTATTTT. It translates to CSASDSGGGSTQYF.

The table lists this clonotype with many counts. The chain couples TRBV10-3 to TRBJ2-3, with 7 bases identical to TRBD2. The junction had 9 bases not matched to a gene; V was cut back by 5 bases and J by 4 bases. CDR3 length equals 15 residues. The germline V gene encodes CDR1 ENHRY and CDR2 SYGVKD. CDR3 in amino acids: CAISLRASGPDTQYF. CDR3 DNA: TGTGCCATCAGTCTAAGGGCTAGCGGCCCAGATACGCAGTATTTT.

There are many counts of this clonotype. V gene TRBV5-1 combines with J gene TRBJ1-2, with D maybe TRBD1 (6 bases). V lost 3 bases and J lost 2, with 14 bases in between. This CDR3 comprises 15 residues. Germline loops: CDR1 SGHRS, CDR2 YFSETQ. Here the CDR3 DNA reads TGCGCCAGCAGCTACGACGGGGACACAAACTATGGCTACACCTTC. Translating gives CASSYDGDTNYGYTF.

This clonotype came up a few times. The rearrangement uses TRBV7-2 and TRBJ1-3; weak D call: TRBD1 (5 bases). With 3 bases removed from V and 0 bases from J, the gap between germline ends came to 15 bases. The CDR3 spans 17 residues. The germline V gene encodes CDR1 SGHTA and CDR2 FQGNSA. The CDR3 here is CASSFSSRGLSGNTIYF. The CDR3 bases are TGTGCCAGCAGCTTTTCGAGTAGGGGTCTCTCTGGAAACACCATATATTTT. The full variable domain, completed using reference TRBV7-2 and TRBJ1-3, is GAGVSQSPSNKVTEKGKDVELRCDPISGHTALYWYRQSLGQGLEFLIYFQGNSAPDKSGLPSDRFSAERTGGSVSTLTIQRTQQEDSAVYLCASSFSSRGLSGNTIYFGEGSWLTVV.

The chain uses TRBV7-2 and TRBJ1-6; D ambiguous. Germline V CDR1 and CDR2: SGHTA, FQGNSA. The CDR3 has 12 amino acids. V dropped 2 bases and J dropped 14 bases, with 10 bases sitting between them. CDR3 coding DNA: TGTGCCAGCAGCTTATTTAAGATGGCCCTCCACTTT. Protein sequence: CASSLFKMALHF.

This clonotype showed up many times. The chain couples TRBV6-5 to TRBJ1-2; D possibly corresponds to TRBD1 (5 bases). This CDR3 region has 14 residues. V lost 6 bases, J lost 9 bases, and 20 bases lay in between. Germline CDR1 MNHEY, CDR2 SVGAGI. The chain's CDR3 is CASSGSQGAASYTF. In nucleotides, the CDR3 is TGTGCCAGCAGCGGTAGCCAAGGGGCAGCGAGCTACACCTTC.